This T cell receptor beta chain came from a study of blood T cell repertoires in COVID-19. As for the study in general: Sites in the United States, Italy and Spain provided acute and convalescent COVID-19 samples. T cells, B-cell-depleted T cells, or PBMCs supplied cDNA or gDNA.

Per the germline V gene, CDR1 is SGHDN and CDR2 is FVKESK. The CDR3 is 17 residues long. Germline trimming cut 4 bases from V and 4 bases from J; bases unmatched to any gene: 13. In the authors' methods: By means of reference gene primer amplification, nucleated cell counts were estimated. The method was immunoSEQ multiplex PCR; TCRdb's version includes in-frame clones alone and lacks a portion of them. V, J and clone size derive from that table, while D and trimming were established from the DNA sequence. The repertoire has 150,000 or so clones, approximately 80% of them found once; the top ten carry 9% to 13%. Patients of the Seattle cohort, enrolled during active infection, were followed longitudinally.

Sequenced material: peripheral blood. This sequence originates from a woman aged 55-69 years with COVID-19, enrolled during active disease. The chain carries TRBV14 and TRBJ1-3; 7 nucleotides match TRBD1. The CDR3 DNA reads TGTGCCAGCAGCCTAATTCGACAGGGACGAGTAGGAAACACCATATATTTT. As protein: CASSLIRQGRVGNTIYF. Filled out from reference TRBV14 and TRBJ1-3, the complete variable domain reads EAGVTQFPSHSVIEKGQTVTLRCDPISGHDNLYWYRRVMGKEIKFLLHFVKESKQDESGMPNNRFLAERTGGTYSTLKVQPAELEDSGVYFCASSLIRQGRVGNTIYFGEGSWLTVV.